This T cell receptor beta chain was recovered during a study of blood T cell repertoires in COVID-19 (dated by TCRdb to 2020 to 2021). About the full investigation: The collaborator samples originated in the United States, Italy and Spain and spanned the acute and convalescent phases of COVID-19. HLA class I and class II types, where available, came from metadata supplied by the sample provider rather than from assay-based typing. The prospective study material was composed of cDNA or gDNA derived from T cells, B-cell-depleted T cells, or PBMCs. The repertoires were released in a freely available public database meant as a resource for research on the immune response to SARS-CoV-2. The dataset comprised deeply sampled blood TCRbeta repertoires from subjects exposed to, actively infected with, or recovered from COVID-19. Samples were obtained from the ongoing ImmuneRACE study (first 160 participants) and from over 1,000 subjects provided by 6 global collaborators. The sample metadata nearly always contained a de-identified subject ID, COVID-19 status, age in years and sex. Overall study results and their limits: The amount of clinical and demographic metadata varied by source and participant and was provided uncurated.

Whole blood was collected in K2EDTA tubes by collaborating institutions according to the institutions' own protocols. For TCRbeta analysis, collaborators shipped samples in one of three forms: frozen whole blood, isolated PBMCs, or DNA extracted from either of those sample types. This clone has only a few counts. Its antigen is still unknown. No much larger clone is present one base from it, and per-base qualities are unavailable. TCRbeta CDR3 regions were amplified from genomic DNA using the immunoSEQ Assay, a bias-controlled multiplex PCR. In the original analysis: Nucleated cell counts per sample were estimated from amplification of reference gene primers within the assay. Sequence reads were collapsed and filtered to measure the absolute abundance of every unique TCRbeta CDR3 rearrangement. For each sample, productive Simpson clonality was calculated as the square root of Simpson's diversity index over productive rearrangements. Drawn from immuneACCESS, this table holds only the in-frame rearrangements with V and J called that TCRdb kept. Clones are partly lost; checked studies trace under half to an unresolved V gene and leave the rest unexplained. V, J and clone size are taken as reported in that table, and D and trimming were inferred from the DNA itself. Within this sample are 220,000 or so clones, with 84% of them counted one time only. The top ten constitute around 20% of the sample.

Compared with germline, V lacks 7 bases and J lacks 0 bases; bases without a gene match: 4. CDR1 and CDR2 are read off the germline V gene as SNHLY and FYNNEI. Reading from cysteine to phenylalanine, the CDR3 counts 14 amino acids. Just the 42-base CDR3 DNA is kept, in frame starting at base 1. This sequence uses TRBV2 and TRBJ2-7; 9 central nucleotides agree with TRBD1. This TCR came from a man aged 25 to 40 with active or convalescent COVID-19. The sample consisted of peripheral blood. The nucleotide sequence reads TGTGCCAGCAAAGGACAGGGGCCCTCCTACGAGCAGTACTTC. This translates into CASKGQGPSYEQYF.